This T cell receptor beta chain was retrieved from a study of Graves' ophthalmopathy and Graves' hyperthyroidism. As for the study in general: At the time of initial diagnosis and before any treatment, peripheral blood was collected.

Trimming left V 6 bases short and J 2 bases short, with 7 bases between. The CDR3 is 12 amino acids. CDR1 and CDR2 from the germline V gene are ENHRY and SYGVKD. Amplified material comprised TCR beta CDR3 regions derived from RNA transcripts. HTBI primers were employed in first-round RT-PCR, then a second-round multiplex PCR followed. From the multiplex PCR reads, TCRdb called clonotypes with MiXCR, one entry per CDR3 protein. Of 200,000 to 250,000 distinct CDR3 sequences detected, around 42% appear once; the ten largest clones hold approximately 44%. Other autoimmune diseases, uncontrolled infections, pregnancy or lactation excluded patients from enrollment. This clonotype has only a few counts. Its antigen remains unidentified. Whole-study findings and limits: Stable hyperthyroidism and ophthalmopathy were told apart by a 13-signature model, which achieved 85% to 90% sensitivity and more than 75% specificity.

J is TRBJ1-1 and V is TRBV10-3, with unresolved D. This TCR was recovered from an adult man with Graves' ophthalmopathy. The specimen sequenced was peripheral blood. CDR3 loop: CAIREVNTEAFF. The CDR3 DNA reads TGTGCCATCAGAGAGGTTAACACTGAAGCTTTCTTT.